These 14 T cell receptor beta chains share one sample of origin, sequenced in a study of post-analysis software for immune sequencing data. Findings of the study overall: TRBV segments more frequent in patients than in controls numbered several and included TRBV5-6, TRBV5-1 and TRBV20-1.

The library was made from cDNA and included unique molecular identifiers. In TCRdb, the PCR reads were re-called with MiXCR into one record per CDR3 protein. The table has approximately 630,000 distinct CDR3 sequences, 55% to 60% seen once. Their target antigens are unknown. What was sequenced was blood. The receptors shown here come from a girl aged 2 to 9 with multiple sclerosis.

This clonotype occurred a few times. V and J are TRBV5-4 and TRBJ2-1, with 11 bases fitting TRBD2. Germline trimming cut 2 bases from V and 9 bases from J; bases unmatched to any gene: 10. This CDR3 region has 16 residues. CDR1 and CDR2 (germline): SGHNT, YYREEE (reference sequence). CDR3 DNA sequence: TGTGCCAGCAGCTTTCCCCTAGCGGGGGGAGCCAGTGAGCAGTTCTTC. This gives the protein CASSFPLAGGASEQFF.

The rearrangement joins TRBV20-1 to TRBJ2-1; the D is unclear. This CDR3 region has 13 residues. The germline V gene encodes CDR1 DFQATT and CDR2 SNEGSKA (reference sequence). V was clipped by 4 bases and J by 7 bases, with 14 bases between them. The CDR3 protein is CSANSAPVNEQFF. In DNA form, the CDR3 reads TGCAGTGCTAATTCGGCCCCAGTGAATGAGCAGTTCTTC.

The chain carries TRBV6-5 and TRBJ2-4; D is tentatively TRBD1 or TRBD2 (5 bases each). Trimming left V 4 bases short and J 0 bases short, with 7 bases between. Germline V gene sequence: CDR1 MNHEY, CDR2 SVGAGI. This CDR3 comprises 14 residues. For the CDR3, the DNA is TGTGCCAGCAGTTCCGGGACAGCCAAAAACATTCAGTACTTC. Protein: CASSSGTAKNIQYF.

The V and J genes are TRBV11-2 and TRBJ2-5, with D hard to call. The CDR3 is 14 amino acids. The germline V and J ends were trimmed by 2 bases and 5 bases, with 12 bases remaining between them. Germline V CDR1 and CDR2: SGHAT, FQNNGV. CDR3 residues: CASSLSLVQETQYF. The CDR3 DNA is TGTGCCAGCAGCTTATCCCTAGTCCAGGAGACCCAGTACTTC.

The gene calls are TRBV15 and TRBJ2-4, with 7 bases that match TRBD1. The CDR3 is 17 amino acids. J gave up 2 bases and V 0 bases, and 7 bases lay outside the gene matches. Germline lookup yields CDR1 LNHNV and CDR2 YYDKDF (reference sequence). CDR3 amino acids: CATSRDSGGSPKNIQYF. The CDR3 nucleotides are TGTGCCACCAGCAGAGATTCAGGGGGTTCTCCCAAAAACATTCAGTACTTC.

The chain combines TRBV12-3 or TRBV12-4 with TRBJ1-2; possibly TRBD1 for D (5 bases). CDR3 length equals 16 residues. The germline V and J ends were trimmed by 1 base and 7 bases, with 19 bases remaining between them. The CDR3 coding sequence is TGTGCCAGCAGTTTAGATCTTTCAGGGAGATACGGTGGCTACACCTTC. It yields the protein CASSLDLSGRYGGYTF.

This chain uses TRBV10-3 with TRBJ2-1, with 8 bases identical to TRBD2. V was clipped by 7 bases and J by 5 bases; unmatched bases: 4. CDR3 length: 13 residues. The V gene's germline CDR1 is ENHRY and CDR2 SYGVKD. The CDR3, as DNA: TGTGCCATCACCAACGGGGGGGACAATGAGCAGTTCTTC. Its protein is CAITNGGDNEQFF.

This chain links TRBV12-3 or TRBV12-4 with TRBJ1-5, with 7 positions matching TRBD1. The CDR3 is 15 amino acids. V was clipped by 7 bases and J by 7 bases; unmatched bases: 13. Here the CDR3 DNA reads TGTGCCAGCAAACCCACAGGGGAGGGGGGACAGCCCCAGCATTTT. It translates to CASKPTGEGGQPQHF.

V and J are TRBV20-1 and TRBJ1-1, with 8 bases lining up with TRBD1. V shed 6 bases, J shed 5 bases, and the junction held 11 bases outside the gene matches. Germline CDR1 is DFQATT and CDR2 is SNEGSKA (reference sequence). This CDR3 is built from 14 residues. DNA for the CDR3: TGCAGTGCCCCTCCAGGGGGCTCGAAGACTGAAGCTTTCTTT. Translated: CSAPPGGSKTEAFF.

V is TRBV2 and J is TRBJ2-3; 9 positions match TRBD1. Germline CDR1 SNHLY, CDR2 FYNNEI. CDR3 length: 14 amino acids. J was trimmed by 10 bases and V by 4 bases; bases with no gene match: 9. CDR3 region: CASSAGTGLGPQYF. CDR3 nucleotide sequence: TGTGCCAGCAGTGCTGGGACAGGGCTTGGTCCGCAGTATTTT. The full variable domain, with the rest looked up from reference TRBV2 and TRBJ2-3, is EPEVTQTPSHQVTQMGQEVILRCVPISNHLYFYWYRQILGQKVEFLVSFYNNEISEKSEIFDDQFSVERPDGSNFTLKIRSTKLEDSAMYFCASSAGTGLGPQYFGPGTRLTVL.

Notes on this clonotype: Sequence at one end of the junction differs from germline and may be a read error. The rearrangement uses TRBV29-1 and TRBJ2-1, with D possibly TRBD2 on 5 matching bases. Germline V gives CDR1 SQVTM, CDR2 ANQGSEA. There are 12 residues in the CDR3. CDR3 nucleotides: TGCAGCGTTGAGGGAGACTACGATGAGCAGTTCTTC. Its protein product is CSVEGDYDEQFF.

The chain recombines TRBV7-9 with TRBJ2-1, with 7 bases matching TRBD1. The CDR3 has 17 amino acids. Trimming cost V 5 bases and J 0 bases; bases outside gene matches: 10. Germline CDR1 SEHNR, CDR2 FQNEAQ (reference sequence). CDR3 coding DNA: TGTGCCAGCAGCCCTAGGGGGCAGTCGAGCTCCTACAATGAGCAGTTCTTC. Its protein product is CASSPRGQSSSYNEQFF.

In nucleotides, the CDR3 is TGCGCCAGCAGCTTGGCGGGCGGTACCCAAGAGACCCAGTACTTC. Encoded protein: CASSLAGGTQETQYF. This chain joins TRBV5-1 and TRBJ2-5; no reliable D call. The CDR3 runs 15 residues. V was clipped by 0 bases and J by 1 base, with 10 bases between them. Germline V CDR1 and CDR2: SGHRS, YFSETQ.

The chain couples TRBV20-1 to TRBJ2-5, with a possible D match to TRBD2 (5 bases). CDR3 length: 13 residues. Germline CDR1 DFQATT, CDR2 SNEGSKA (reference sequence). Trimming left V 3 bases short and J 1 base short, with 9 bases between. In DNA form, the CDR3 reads TGCAGTGCTAGTCGGCGGGCCCAAGAGACCCAGTACTTC. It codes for CSASRRAQETQYF.